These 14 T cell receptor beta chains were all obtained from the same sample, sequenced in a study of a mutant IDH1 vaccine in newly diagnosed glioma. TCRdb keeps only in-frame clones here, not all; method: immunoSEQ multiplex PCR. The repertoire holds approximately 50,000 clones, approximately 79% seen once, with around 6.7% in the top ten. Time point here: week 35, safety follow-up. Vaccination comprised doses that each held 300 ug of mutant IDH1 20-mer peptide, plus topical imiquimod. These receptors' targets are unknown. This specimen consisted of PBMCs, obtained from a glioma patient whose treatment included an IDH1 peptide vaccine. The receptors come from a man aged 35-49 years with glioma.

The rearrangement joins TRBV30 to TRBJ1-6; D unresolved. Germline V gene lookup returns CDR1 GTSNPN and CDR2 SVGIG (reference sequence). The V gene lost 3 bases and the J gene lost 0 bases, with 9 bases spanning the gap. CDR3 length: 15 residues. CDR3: CAWRPQSSYNSPLHF. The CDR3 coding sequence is TGTGCCTGGAGGCCCCAGAGCTCCTATAATTCACCCCTCCACTTT.

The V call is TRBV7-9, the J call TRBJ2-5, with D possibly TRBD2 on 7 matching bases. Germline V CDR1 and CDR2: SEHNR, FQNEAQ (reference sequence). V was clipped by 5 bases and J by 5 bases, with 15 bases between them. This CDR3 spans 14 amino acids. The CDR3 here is CASSANRGGETQYF. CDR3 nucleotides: TGTGCCAGCAGCGCCAATAGGGGGGGGGAGACCCAGTACTTC.

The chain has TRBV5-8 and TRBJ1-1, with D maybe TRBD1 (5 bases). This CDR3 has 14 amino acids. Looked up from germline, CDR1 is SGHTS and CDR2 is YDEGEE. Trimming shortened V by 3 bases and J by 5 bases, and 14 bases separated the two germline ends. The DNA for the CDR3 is TGTGCCAGCAGCTCGGGACTCCCTAGGACTGAAGCTTTCTTT. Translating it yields CASSSGLPRTEAFF.

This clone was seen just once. The CDR3 DNA reads as TGTGCCAGCAGCGCGCCCTCGACAGGGCGGAACACTGAAGCTTTCTTT. Residues: CASSAPSTGRNTEAFF. The chain has TRBV9 and TRBJ1-1, with 7 bases lining up with TRBD1. The CDR3 sequence is 16 residues long. Germline V gene sequence: CDR1 SGDLS, CDR2 YYNGEE. The trim removed 3 bases at V and 1 base at J, leaving 9 bases unmatched.

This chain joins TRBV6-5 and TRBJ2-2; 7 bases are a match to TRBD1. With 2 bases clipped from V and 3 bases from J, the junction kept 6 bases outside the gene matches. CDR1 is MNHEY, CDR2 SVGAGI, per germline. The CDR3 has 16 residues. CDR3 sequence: CASSYRKTGHTGELFF. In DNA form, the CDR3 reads TGTGCCAGCAGTTACCGAAAGACAGGGCACACCGGGGAGCTGTTTTTT.

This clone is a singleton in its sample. CDR3 sequence: CASSTLTTGGYTF. DNA for the CDR3: TGTGCCAGTAGTACTTTGACGACGGGTGGCTACACCTTC. The chain joins TRBV19 to TRBJ1-2; D remains ambiguous. From germline, CDR1 is LNHDA and CDR2 SQIVND (reference sequence). The V end lost 4 bases, the J end lost 7 bases, and 13 bases lay between the germline ends. CDR3 length: 13 residues.

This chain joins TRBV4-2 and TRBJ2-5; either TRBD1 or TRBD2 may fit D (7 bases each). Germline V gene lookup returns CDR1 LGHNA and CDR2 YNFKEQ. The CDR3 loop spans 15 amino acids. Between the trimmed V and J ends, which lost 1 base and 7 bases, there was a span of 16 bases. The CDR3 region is CASSQGEGAEGTQYF. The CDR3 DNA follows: TGTGCCAGCAGCCAAGGGGAGGGGGCAGAGGGGACCCAGTACTTC.

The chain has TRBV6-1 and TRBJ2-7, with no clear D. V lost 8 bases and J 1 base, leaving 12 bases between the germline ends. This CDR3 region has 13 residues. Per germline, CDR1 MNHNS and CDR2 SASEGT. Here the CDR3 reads CASVQLNSYEQYF. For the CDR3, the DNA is TGTGCCAGCGTGCAGCTAAATTCCTACGAGCAGTACTTC.

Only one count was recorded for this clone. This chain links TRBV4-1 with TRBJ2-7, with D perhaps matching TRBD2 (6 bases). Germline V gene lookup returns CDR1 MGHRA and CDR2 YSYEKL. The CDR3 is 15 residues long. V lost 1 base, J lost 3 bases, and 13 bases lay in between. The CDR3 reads CASSQVRTNNYEQYF. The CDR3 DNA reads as TGCGCCAGCAGCCAAGTCAGGACTAACAACTACGAGCAGTACTTC.

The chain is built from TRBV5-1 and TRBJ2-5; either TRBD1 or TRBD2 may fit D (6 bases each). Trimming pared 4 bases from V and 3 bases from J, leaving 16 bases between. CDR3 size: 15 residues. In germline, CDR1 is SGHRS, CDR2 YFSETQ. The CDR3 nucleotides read TGCGCCAGCAGCATGGTAGAGGGGGGTAAAGAGACCCAGTACTTC. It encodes CASSMVEGGKETQYF.

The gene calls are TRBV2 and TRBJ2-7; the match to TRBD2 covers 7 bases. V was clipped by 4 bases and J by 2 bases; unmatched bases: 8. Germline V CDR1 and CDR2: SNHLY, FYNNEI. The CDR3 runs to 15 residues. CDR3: CASSARGGITYEQYF. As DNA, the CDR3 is TGTGCCAGCAGTGCCCGGGGAGGGATAACCTACGAGCAGTACTTC.

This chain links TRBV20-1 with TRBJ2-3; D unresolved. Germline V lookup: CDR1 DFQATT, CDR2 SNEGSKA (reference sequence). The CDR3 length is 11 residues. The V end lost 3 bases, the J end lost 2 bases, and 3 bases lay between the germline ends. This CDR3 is CSARYTDTQYF. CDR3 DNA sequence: TGCAGTGCTAGGTACACAGATACGCAGTATTTT.

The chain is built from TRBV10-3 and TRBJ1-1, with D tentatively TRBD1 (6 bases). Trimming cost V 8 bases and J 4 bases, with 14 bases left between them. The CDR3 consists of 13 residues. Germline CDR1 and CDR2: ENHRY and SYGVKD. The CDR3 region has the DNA TGTGCCATCCGGGGGGAAGGGGGCACTGAAGCTTTCTTT. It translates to CAIRGEGGTEAFF.

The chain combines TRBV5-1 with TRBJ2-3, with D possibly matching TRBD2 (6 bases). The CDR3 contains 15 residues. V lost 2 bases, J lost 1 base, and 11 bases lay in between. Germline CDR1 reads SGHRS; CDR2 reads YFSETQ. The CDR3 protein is CASSFLAGRTDTQYF. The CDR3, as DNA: TGCGCCAGCAGCTTCCTGGCGGGGCGCACAGATACGCAGTATTTT.